The clone carrying this T cell receptor beta chain was seen more than once but under ten times. This sample was included in a study of T cells in Graves' hyperthyroidism and ophthalmopathy. Amplification yielded TCR beta CDR3 regions, with RNA transcripts as the source. When the TCR CDR3 underwent first-round RT-PCR, the HTBI primer set was used. TCRdb used MiXCR to reprocess the multiplex PCR reads, holding one entry per CDR3 protein. The sample includes about half a million distinct CDR3 sequences, nearly 20% of them seen just once. V was cut by 2 bases and J by 5 bases, with 12 bases left in between. Germline V gene lookup returns CDR1 SGHTA and CDR2 FQGTGA. The CDR3 loop spans 15 amino acids. Using roughly 9.4 ml of fresh peripheral blood, PBMCs were prepared.

The chain couples TRBV7-3 to TRBJ2-2, with D possibly TRBD2 on 6 matching bases. Sequenced sample: blood. The sequence was obtained from a man in his forties with Graves' ophthalmopathy. The chain's CDR3 is CASSLPGSGTGELFF. The CDR3 DNA follows: TGTGCCAGCAGCTTACCCGGGAGTGGGACCGGGGAGCTGTTTTTT.